These 26 T cell receptor beta chains share one sample of origin, sequenced in a study of blood T cell repertoires in COVID-19. Some clones are missing from TCRdb's copy, which holds only in-frame ones; the method was immunoSEQ multiplex PCR. This sample has over 350,000 clones, with nearly 90% found just once. Sequences were obtained from PBMCs or T cells enriched from blood (not recorded which). All receptors derive from a woman aged 18-29 years with acute COVID-19.

The rearrangement joins TRBV11-2 to TRBJ2-1, with TRBD2 identical over 8 bases. V shed 2 bases and J 4 bases; nucleotides not matched to a gene: 10. Germline V CDR1 and CDR2: SGHAT, FQNNGV. The CDR3 is 17 residues long. The CDR3 nucleotides are TGTGCCAGCAGCTTAAAGACTAGCGCAACCCGTTACAATGAGCAGTTCTTC. Translated: CASSLKTSATRYNEQFF.

The V gene is TRBV6-5, the J gene TRBJ1-3; unclear D gene. Germline-derived CDR1 and CDR2 are MNHEY and SVGAGI. The V gene lost 4 bases and the J gene lost 0 bases, with 7 bases spanning the gap. This CDR3 is built from 14 residues. The CDR3: CASSSQDSGNTIYF. As DNA, the CDR3 is TGTGCCAGCAGTTCTCAGGACTCTGGAAACACCATATATTTT.

This clone came up once. The chain has TRBV4-3 and TRBJ2-7; 7 bases fit TRBD2. The trim removed 0 bases at V and 8 bases at J, leaving 4 bases unmatched. The germline CDR1 and CDR2 sequences are LGHNA and YSLEER. The CDR3 extends over 13 amino acids. CDR3 protein: CASSQDGTTKQYF. In DNA, the CDR3 is TGCGCCAGCAGCCAAGATGGGACTACCAAGCAGTACTTC.

The rearrangement links TRBV27 to TRBJ2-4; maybe TRBD1 (6 bases). The CDR3 is made up of 17 amino acids. Deletions cut 3 bases from V and 0 bases from J, with 15 bases between. In germline, CDR1 is MNHEY, CDR2 SMNVEV (reference sequence). CDR3: CASSFRGQTIAKNIQYF. The CDR3 DNA sequence: TGTGCCAGCAGTTTCCGAGGACAGACTATAGCCAAAAACATTCAGTACTTC.

The chain couples TRBV21-1 to TRBJ2-7; TRBD2 is taken as the D call from the table, unchecked against the DNA. TRBV21-1 is a pseudogene locus. This CDR3 has 12 residues. CDR3 bases: TGTGCCAGATTCGGGTCCCACTACGAGCAGTACTTC. Its protein product is CARFGSHYEQYF.

This clone was observed a few times. J is TRBJ2-7 and V is TRBV7-9; 7 nucleotides match TRBD2. The CDR3 has 14 amino acids. The V gene's germline CDR1 is SEHNR and CDR2 FQNEAQ (reference sequence). Trimming at V came to 4 bases and at J to 6 bases, leaving 9 bases not matched to a gene. CDR3 sequence reads: CASSYAPREGEQYF. CDR3 nucleotide sequence: TGTGCCAGCAGCTACGCGCCCAGGGAGGGCGAGCAGTACTTC.

The V and J genes are TRBV9 and TRBJ2-3; 7 bases align to TRBD2. The CDR3 covers 16 residues. V shed 2 bases and J 1 base; nucleotides not matched to a gene: 7. CDR1 SGDLS and CDR2 YYNGEE come from the germline V gene. CDR3 sequence: CASSVLGGGRTDTQYF. CDR3 coding DNA: TGTGCCAGCAGCGTCCTTGGGGGAGGGCGCACAGATACGCAGTATTTT. The full variable domain, with the rest looked up from reference TRBV9 and TRBJ2-3, is DSGVTQTPKHLITATGQRVTLRCSPRSGDLSVYWYQQSLDQGLQFLIQYYNGEERAKGNILERFSAQQFPDLHSELNLSSLELGDSALYFCASSVLGGGRTDTQYFGPGTRLTVL.

The CDR3 coding sequence is TGCGCCAGCAGCCAAGATCCCAGCGGGAGGGCCTTATCAACAGATACGCAGTATTTT. Amino acid sequence: CASSQDPSGRALSTDTQYF. The chain employs TRBV4-1 and TRBJ2-3, with 10 bases lining up with TRBD2. The CDR3 totals 19 residues. Germline V lookup: CDR1 MGHRA, CDR2 YSYEKL. J gave up 3 bases and V 0 bases, and 12 bases lay outside the gene matches.

The chain carries TRBV19 and TRBJ1-3; the D gene is possibly TRBD1 (5 bases). The CDR3 contains 14 residues. Trimming took off 6 bases at V and 0 bases at J, with 9 bases between the two ends. The germline V gene encodes CDR1 LNHDA and CDR2 SQIVND (reference sequence). CDR3 nucleotides: TGTGCCAGTAGCCCGACAGCCTCTGGAAACACCATATATTTT. Translated, it gives CASSPTASGNTIYF.

This chain uses TRBV15 with TRBJ1-5; D is uncertain. CDR3 length: 15 amino acids. Germline V lookup: CDR1 LNHNV, CDR2 YYDKDF (reference sequence). Between the trimmed V and J ends, which lost 0 bases and 4 bases, there was a span of 10 bases. In DNA form, the CDR3 reads TGTGCCACCAGCAGAGACGGGTACGGGAATCAGCCCCAGCATTTT. Amino acid sequence: CATSRDGYGNQPQHF.

The sample holds one count of this clone. The rearrangement uses TRBV4-3 and TRBJ2-7; 7 bases agree with TRBD2. The V and J ends lost 0 bases and 6 bases, in that order; junction bases with no gene match: 5. The length of the CDR3 is 14 residues. CDR1 and CDR2 from the germline V gene are LGHNA and YSLEER. CDR3 sequence: CASSQDRGDSEQYF. CDR3 DNA sequence: TGCGCCAGCAGCCAAGATCGGGGGGATTCCGAGCAGTACTTC.

The J gene is TRBJ2-7, the V gene TRBV4-3; D unclear. Germline-derived CDR1 and CDR2 are LGHNA and YSLEER. The V gene lost 0 bases and the J gene lost 1 base, with 16 bases spanning the gap. The CDR3 is 17 residues long. The CDR3 DNA follows: TGCGCCAGCAGCCAAGATGTTAGAGACGGAGATTCCTACGAGCAGTACTTC. Protein: CASSQDVRDGDSYEQYF.

Turning to this clone: Within the sample, other DNA sequences also encode this same CDR3. V usage is TRBV28 and J usage is TRBJ1-2; tentatively, D is TRBD1 (5 bases). Trimming stripped 3 bases from V and 8 bases from J, with 7 bases between. This CDR3 region has 11 residues. Germline lookup yields CDR1 MDHEN and CDR2 SYDVKM. CDR3 protein: CASSFRGGYTF. The CDR3 DNA is TGTGCCAGCAGTTTTCGGGGGGGCTACACCTTC.

This sequence joins TRBV10-3 and TRBJ1-5; D is possibly TRBD1 (5 bases). The CDR3 is made up of 13 amino acids. Germline CDR1 and CDR2: ENHRY and SYGVKD. The CDR3 region has the DNA TGTGCGAGCAGTGTTGGGGCTGTTCAGCCCCAGCATTTT. It specifies CASSVGAVQPQHF.

The count of this clone is one. The chain combines TRBV4-1 with TRBJ1-4, with TRBD1 identical over 8 bases. This CDR3 comprises 13 residues. Germline V gene lookup returns CDR1 MGHRA and CDR2 YSYEKL. With V trimmed by 4 bases and J by 8 bases, 3 bases remained unmatched. CDR3: CASSRTGHEKLFF. In nucleotides, the CDR3 is TGCGCCAGCAGCCGGACAGGGCACGAAAAACTGTTTTTT.

CDR3 coding DNA: TGTGCCAGCAGCCAAGACACGGCCAGCGGGAGGTCTGGGGAGCTGTTTTTT. Protein sequence: CASSQDTASGRSGELFF. The genes are TRBV3-1 (or the pseudogene TRBV3-2) and TRBJ2-2, with 9 bases aligning to TRBD2. The CDR3 length is 17 residues. Germline-derived CDR1 and CDR2 are LGHDT and YNNKEL (reference sequence). The V segment lost 0 bases and the J segment 8 bases; nucleotides outside the gene matches: 10.

This clone was detected only a few times. This rearrangement joins TRBV6-5 to TRBJ1-6, with a possible D match to TRBD1 (6 bases). V shed 6 bases and J shed 10 bases, with 19 bases lying between them. The CDR3 loop spans 15 amino acids. Germline loops: CDR1 MNHEY, CDR2 SVGAGI. CDR3 protein: CASSPSTGRGSPLHF. CDR3 nucleotide sequence: TGTGCCAGCAGCCCATCGACAGGACGAGGATCACCCCTCCACTTT.

This clone was counted only a few times. V usage is TRBV7-9 and J usage is TRBJ1-4, with 7 bases aligning to TRBD1. After removal of 2 bases from V and 6 bases from J, the junction contained 3 bases not matched to a gene. Looked up from germline, CDR1 is SEHNR and CDR2 is FQNEAQ (reference sequence). The CDR3 contains 14 residues. For the CDR3, the DNA is TGTGCCAGCAGCTTAAGAGGGGGCTATGAAAAACTGTTTTTT. Protein product: CASSLRGGYEKLFF.

The chain couples TRBV5-8 to TRBJ1-2; D is unresolved. From germline, CDR1 is SGHTS and CDR2 YDEGEE. Trimming removed 4 bases from V and 4 bases from J, with 5 bases in between. The CDR3 extends over 11 amino acids. The CDR3 bases are TGTGCCAGCAGCCGGGGCTATGGCTACACCTTC. Amino acids: CASSRGYGYTF.

The rearrangement uses TRBV5-4 and TRBJ2-2, with 7 bases identical to TRBD2. The CDR3 contains 17 residues. Unmatched junction bases numbered 15, after V lost 4 bases and J lost 6 bases. CDR1 is SGHNT and CDR2 is YYREEE in the germline V gene (reference sequence). The CDR3 loop reads CASSPVLRTSEPGELFF. The CDR3 coding sequence is TGTGCCAGCAGCCCGGTTTTACGGACTAGTGAGCCCGGGGAGCTGTTTTTT.

V and J are TRBV9 and TRBJ2-5, with 7 bases fitting TRBD1. After removal of 3 bases from V and 4 bases from J, the junction contained 9 bases not matched to a gene. CDR1 and CDR2 from the germline V gene are SGDLS and YYNGEE. This CDR3 spans 15 amino acids. DNA of the CDR3: TGTGCCAGCAGCGCCCACAGGGGTAGGTTAGAGACCCAGTACTTC. Translated: CASSAHRGRLETQYF.

This chain uses TRBV7-2 with TRBJ2-7; 7 nucleotides agree with TRBD2. The CDR3 spans 14 residues. From germline, CDR1 is SGHTA and CDR2 FQGNSA. Trimming removed 3 bases from V and 2 bases from J; junction bases left unmatched: 4. The CDR3 DNA is TGTGCCAGCAGCTTGCCTAGCGGCCCCTACGAGCAGTACTTC. Its translation: CASSLPSGPYEQYF. Full variable domain (remainder filled in from reference TRBV7-2 and TRBJ2-7): GAGVSQSPSNKVTEKGKDVELRCDPISGHTALYWYRQSLGQGLEFLIYFQGNSAPDKSGLPSDRFSAERTGGSVSTLTIQRTQQEDSAVYLCASSLPSGPYEQYFGPGTRLTVT.

The gene calls are TRBV27 and TRBJ2-3; 7 bases map to TRBD2. The germline gives CDR1 MNHEY, CDR2 SMNVEV (reference sequence). J gave up 6 bases and V 0 bases, and 9 bases lay outside the gene matches. The CDR3 runs 16 residues. This chain's CDR3 is CASSLSRDYPFDTQYF. The CDR3 DNA follows: TGTGCCAGCAGTTTATCCCGGGACTACCCCTTTGATACGCAGTATTTT.

The gene calls are TRBV29-1 and TRBJ2-3; TRBD2 matches 11 bases. The V segment lost 7 bases and the J segment 4 bases; nucleotides outside the gene matches: 7. This CDR3 region has 14 residues. Germline V lookup: CDR1 SQVTM, CDR2 ANQGSEA. The CDR3 DNA sequence: TGCAGCGCTGGGCTAGCGGGAGGATCAGATACGCAGTATTTT. This gives the protein CSAGLAGGSDTQYF.

The chain joins TRBV7-3 to TRBJ2-3; D might be TRBD2 (6 bases). V lost 4 bases to trimming and J lost 1 base, with 12 bases between them. Germline lookup yields CDR1 SGHTA and CDR2 FQGTGA. This CDR3 has 15 amino acids. The CDR3 sequence: CASSYSGLRTDTQYF. The DNA of the CDR3 is TGTGCCAGCAGCTATAGCGGTCTGCGCACAGATACGCAGTATTTT.

V is TRBV18 and J is TRBJ2-7, with D possibly TRBD2 on 6 matching bases. This CDR3 has 13 amino acids. Germline values: CDR1 KGHSH, CDR2 LQKENI. Trimming pared 6 bases from V and 0 bases from J, leaving 9 bases between. CDR3 in amino acids: CASSAGNSYEQYF. CDR3 DNA sequence: TGTGCCAGCTCCGCGGGAAACTCCTACGAGCAGTACTTC.